This T cell receptor (beta chain) originates from a study of cytomegalovirus exposure and HLA in healthy donors. The study's findings and limits: Immune exposure was documented only through CMV serostatus. In a later analysis, most CMV-associated TCR beta chains appeared HLA-restricted.

Both 60 Vbeta primers and 13 Jbeta primers went into the PCR. The assay was immunoSEQ multiplex PCR, and TCRdb's table has in-frame clones only and misses some. The sample shows approximately 150,000 clones, around 77% of them seen only once. Of note for this clone: Its antigen remains unknown.

This cohort consisted of healthy bone marrow donors. CDR3 length: 14 amino acids. Germline values: CDR1 LNHDA, CDR2 SQIVND (reference sequence). V lost 3 bases and J 8 bases, leaving 14 bases between the germline ends. Sequencing was done on a sample of PBMCs. This TCR derives from a man aged 35 to 55 in good health and CMV-seronegative. V is TRBV19 and J is TRBJ1-5, with a tentative D call TRBD1 (6 bases). CDR3 loop: CASSIWGQGEPQHF. The CDR3 bases are TGTGCCAGTAGTATTTGGGGGCAGGGAGAGCCCCAGCATTTT.